This T cell receptor beta chain was captured in a study of T cells expressing NK-cell markers. Across the study: Investigators obtained TCR beta repertoires from sorted CD3+CD56+NKG2C+, CD3+CD56+NKG2C- and CD3+CD56-NKG2C+ T cells. The study sequenced eight donors, seven HCMV-seropositive and one seronegative.

With the 5' RACE reads reprocessed, TCRdb shows one record per CDR3 protein and no DNA. The sample table includes over 200,000 distinct CDR3 sequences. The CDR3 totals 15 residues. The germline CDR1 and CDR2 sequences are MDHEN and SYDVKM. The sequence was obtained from a man younger than 30 in good health. Sequenced sample: blood T cells: a sorted CD56 or NKG2C T cell subset, CD4+ or CD8+ T cells, or bulk PBMC T cells (not recorded which). The V call is TRBV28, the J call TRBJ2-1; with no DNA, the TCRdb D assignment of TRBD2 cannot be verified. CDR3 region: CASRGTSGTYNEQFF.